A selection of T cell receptor beta chains follows, all from one sample in a study. TCRdb reanalysed the RT-PCR reads using MiXCR and keeps one entry per CDR3 protein. This table has about 680,000 distinct CDR3 sequences, more than 13% appearing once. Sequencing was carried out using memory CD4+ T cells from blood. These receptors were obtained from a female donor in good health, serving as a healthy control. Each CDR3 is given with its conserved first and last residue.

j_call v_call cdr3_aa
TRBJ2-1 TRBV7-2 CASSLSSGSTEQFF
TRBJ2-1 TRBV9 CASSPNRGGSSYNEQFF
TRBJ2-2 TRBV2 CASSDLGLASGELFF
TRBJ2-2 TRBV9 CASSVGQGYGELFF
TRBJ1-1 TRBV20-1 CSARADRGGNTEAFF
TRBJ1-2 TRBV12-3/TRBV12-4 CASSLGQGTYYTF
TRBJ2-1 TRBV3-1 CASSQAPGAQYEQFF
TRBJ2-3 TRBV5-1 CASSYIGGITDTQYF
TRBJ2-7 TRBV9 CASSVTGWGGNEQYF
TRBJ2-3 TRBV11-2 CASSLWDLTDTQYF
TRBJ2-1 TRBV7-9 CASSLFSSGNEQFF
TRBJ2-2 TRBV20-1 CSAPLAANTGELFF
TRBJ2-2 TRBV5-6 CASSLAGGTGELFF
TRBJ2-2 TRBV29-1 CSVEGFGSTGELFF
TRBJ2-7 TRBV5-5 CASSSQLARQTYEQYF
TRBJ2-2 TRBV4-2 CASSMVADHTGELFF
TRBJ1-3 TRBV24-1 CATSDSRGSGNTIYF
TRBJ1-1 TRBV20-1 CSARTGGTGGGEAFF
TRBJ2-7 TRBV7-6 CASSSQDRGSEQYF
TRBJ2-1 TRBV10-3 CAISSTTLGSNEQFF
TRBJ2-7 TRBV25-1 CASREAGVYEQYF
TRBJ1-1 TRBV7-2 CASSQQPGTEAFF
TRBJ2-1 TRBV5-5 CASSLDIGTSAYNEQFF
TRBJ2-7 TRBV5-1 CASSLQDGLDYEQYF
TRBJ2-7 TRBV20-1 CSADTLAENAYEQYF
TRBJ2-4 TRBV28 CASSDPGGAMNIQYF
TRBJ1-1 TRBV30 CAWSPGLTEAFF
TRBJ2-5 TRBV7-2 CASTNRPLETQYF
TRBJ2-5 TRBV5-1 CASSGQGSGSGETQYF
TRBJ1-1 TRBV5-1 CASSLPNSTGGQNTEAFF
TRBJ2-5 TRBV5-1 CASSLGGTNEETQYF
TRBJ2-5 TRBV12-3/TRBV12-4 CASSLSNDRGETQYF
TRBJ2-5 TRBV29-1 CSVRGGEGTQYF
TRBJ2-7 TRBV28 CASGEGRSNEQYF
TRBJ1-1 TRBV4-1 CASSEYTEAFF
TRBJ2-7 TRBV5-5 CASSQGQVLYEQYF
TRBJ1-1 TRBV29-1 CSVCLGPEAFF
TRBJ2-2 TRBV5-1 CASRYGHRDTGELFF
TRBJ1-3 TRBV7-2 CASSFLPTGNTIYF
TRBJ2-5 TRBV7-2 CASSLIAVGTQYF
TRBJ2-5 TRBV11-1 CASSLPGGLEETQYF
TRBJ2-7 TRBV5-4 CASSFTLTGEGEQYF
TRBJ2-3 TRBV20-1 CSARGRRNTDTQYF
TRBJ1-1 TRBV6-1 CASRDRREAFF